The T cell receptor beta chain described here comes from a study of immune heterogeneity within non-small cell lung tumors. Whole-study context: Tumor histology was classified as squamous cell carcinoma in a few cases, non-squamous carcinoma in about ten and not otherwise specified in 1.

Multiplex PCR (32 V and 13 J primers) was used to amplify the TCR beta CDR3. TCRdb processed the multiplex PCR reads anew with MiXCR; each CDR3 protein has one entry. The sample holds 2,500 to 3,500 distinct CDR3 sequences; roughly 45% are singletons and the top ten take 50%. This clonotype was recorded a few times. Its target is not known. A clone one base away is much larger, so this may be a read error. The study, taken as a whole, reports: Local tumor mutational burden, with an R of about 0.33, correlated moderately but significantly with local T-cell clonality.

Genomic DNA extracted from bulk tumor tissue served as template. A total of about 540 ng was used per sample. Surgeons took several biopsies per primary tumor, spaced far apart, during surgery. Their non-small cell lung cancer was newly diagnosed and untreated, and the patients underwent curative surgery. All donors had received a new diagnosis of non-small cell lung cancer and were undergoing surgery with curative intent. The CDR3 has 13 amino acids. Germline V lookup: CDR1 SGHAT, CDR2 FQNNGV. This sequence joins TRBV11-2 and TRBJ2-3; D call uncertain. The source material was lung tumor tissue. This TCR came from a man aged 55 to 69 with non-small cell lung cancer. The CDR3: CAISFFDADTQYF. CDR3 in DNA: TGTGCCATCAGCTTTTTTGACGCAGATACGCAGTATTTT.